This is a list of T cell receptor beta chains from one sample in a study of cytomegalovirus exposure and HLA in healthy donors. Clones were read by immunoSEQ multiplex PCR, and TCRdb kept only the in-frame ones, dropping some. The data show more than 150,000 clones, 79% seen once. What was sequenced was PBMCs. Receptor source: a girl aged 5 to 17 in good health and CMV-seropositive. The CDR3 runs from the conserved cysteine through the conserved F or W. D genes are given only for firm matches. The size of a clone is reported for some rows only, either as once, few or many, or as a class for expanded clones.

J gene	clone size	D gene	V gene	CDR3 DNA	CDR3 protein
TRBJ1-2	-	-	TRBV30	TGTGCCTGGAGTGCGTTGAGAGGCAGCCGCTATGGCTACACCTTC	CAWSALRGSRYGYTF
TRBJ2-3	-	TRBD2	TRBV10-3	TGTGCCATCACCCCTAGCGGAAACACAGATACGCAGTATTTT	CAITPSGNTDTQYF
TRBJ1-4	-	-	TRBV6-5	TGTGCCAGCAGTCCACGGGATGTCTCTGAAAAACTGTTTTTT	CASSPRDVSEKLFF
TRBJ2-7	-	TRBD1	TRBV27	TGTGCCAGCAGTACCGACAGGGGAACCTACGAGCAGTACTTC	CASSTDRGTYEQYF
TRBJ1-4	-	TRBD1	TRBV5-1	TGCGCCAGCAGCCCACTGGGCGGACAGGGGGCGGCTAATGAAAAACTGTTTTTT	CASSPLGGQGAANEKLFF
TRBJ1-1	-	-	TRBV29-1	TGCAGCGTTGATTGGGCGGGAACTGAAGCTTTCTTT	CSVDWAGTEAFF
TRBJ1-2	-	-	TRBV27	TGTGCCAGCAGTTTGGGGAGGGAACGAGGCTATGGCTACACCTTC	CASSLGRERGYGYTF
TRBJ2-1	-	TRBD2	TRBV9	TGTGCCAGCAGCGTAGATGGGGGGGCCTACAATGAGCAGTTCTTC	CASSVDGGAYNEQFF
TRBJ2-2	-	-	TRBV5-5	TGTGCCAGCAGCTTAGGGCCTAGCGCTAACACCGGGGAGCTGTTTTTT	CASSLGPSANTGELFF
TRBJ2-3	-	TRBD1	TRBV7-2	TGTGCCGCGGGACAGGGGTATGAAGATACGCAGTATTTT	CAAGQGYEDTQYF
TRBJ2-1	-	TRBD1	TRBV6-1	TGTGCCAGCAGTGGACAGGGGGGGTCCTACAATGAGCAGTTCTTC	CASSGQGGSYNEQFF
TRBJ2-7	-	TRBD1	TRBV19	TGTGCCAGTAGCCTGGGACAGGGGCCCTACGAGCAGTACTTC	CASSLGQGPYEQYF
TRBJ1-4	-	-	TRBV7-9	TGTGCCAGCAGCTTACGCCCGGGGGAAAAACTGTTTTTT	CASSLRPGEKLFF
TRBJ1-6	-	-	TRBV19	TGTGCCAGTACCCTCGGGGGGTTAGGCGATTCACCCCTCCACTTT	CASTLGGLGDSPLHF
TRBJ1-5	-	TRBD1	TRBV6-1	TGTGCCAGCAGTGAAGCCGGGACAGGGTTAAGTCAGCCCCAGCATTTT	CASSEAGTGLSQPQHF
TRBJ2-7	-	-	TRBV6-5	TGTGCCAGCAGTTACTCGAGGCAGGGTGGGAACGAGCAGTACTTC	CASSYSRQGGNEQYF
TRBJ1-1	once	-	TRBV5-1	TGCGCCAGCAGCGCACAGGACAACACTGAAGCTTTCTTT	CASSAQDNTEAFF
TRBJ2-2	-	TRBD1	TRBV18	TGTGCCAGCTCACCGCGGACAGGGGACGCCGGGGAGCTGTTTTTT	CASSPRTGDAGELFF
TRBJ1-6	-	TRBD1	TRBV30	TGTGCCTGGAGCAGGGGGCAGCCGGGATCACCCCTCCACTTT	CAWSRGQPGSPLHF
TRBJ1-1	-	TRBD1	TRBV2	TGTGCCAGCAATCCGGACAGGGGGAACACTGAAGCTTTCTTT	CASNPDRGNTEAFF
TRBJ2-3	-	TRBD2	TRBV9	TGTGCCAGCAGCGCCTCAGGCTGGGGGGGAACAGATACGCAGTATTTT	CASSASGWGGTDTQYF
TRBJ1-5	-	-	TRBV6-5	TGTGCCAGCTCCCAATGGGCGAATAGCAATCAGCCCCAGCATTTT	CASSQWANSNQPQHF
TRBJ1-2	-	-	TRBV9	TGTGCCAGCAGCAGCGGAGGGGACTATGGCTACGCCTTC	CASSSGGDYGYAF